A single sample gave rise to the 30 T cell receptor beta chains below, sequenced in a study of identifying expanded T cells in peripheral blood. TCRdb's copy holds only in-frame clones and misses some; the assay was immunoSEQ multiplex PCR. The data show 95,000 to 100,000 clones, with around 90% seen just once and approximately 17% held by the top ten. What was sequenced was blood. The receptors originated from a person aged 18 to 70 in good health.

This clone was detected once. This chain connects TRBV19 to TRBJ1-1; possible D gene TRBD1, 5 bases. Germline V CDR1 and CDR2: LNHDA, SQIVND (reference sequence). There are 13 residues in the CDR3. V was trimmed by 1 base and J by 7 bases, leaving 10 bases between them. The CDR3 nucleotides are TGTGCCAGTAGTATAGGGTTGACAGTTGAAGCTTTCTTT. Translation gives CASSIGLTVEAFF.

The chain combines TRBV27 with TRBJ2-1; D remains ambiguous. V was trimmed by 1 base and J by 0 bases, leaving 10 bases between them. From germline, CDR1 is MNHEY and CDR2 SMNVEV (reference sequence). The CDR3 covers 16 residues. As DNA, the CDR3 is TGTGCCAGCAGTTTATTCACGGGCAGCTCCTACAATGAGCAGTTCTTC. As protein: CASSLFTGSSYNEQFF.

The chain is built from TRBV27 and TRBJ2-1; 11 positions agree with TRBD2. From germline, CDR1 is MNHEY and CDR2 SMNVEV (reference sequence). This CDR3 is built from 19 residues. The J segment lost 1 base and the V segment lost 7 bases, leaving 15 bases of the junction unmatched. The CDR3 DNA is TGTGCCAGCATCGTTAGCGGGGGGGCCCTTAGAGGTTCCTACAATGAGCAGTTCTTC. Its protein is CASIVSGGALRGSYNEQFF.

This chain connects TRBV29-1 to TRBJ2-2, with TRBD1 identical over 7 bases. With 6 bases clipped from V and 6 bases from J, the junction kept 4 bases outside the gene matches. This CDR3 is built from 12 residues. The germline gives CDR1 SQVTM, CDR2 ANQGSEA. CDR3 DNA sequence: TGCAGCGTAACAGGGGAATCCGGGGAGCTGTTTTTT. Its protein is CSVTGESGELFF.

J is TRBJ1-1 and V is TRBV6-5; a possible D gene is TRBD1 (5 bases). Germline CDR1 and CDR2: MNHEY and SVGAGI. Trimming removed 4 bases from V and 5 bases from J, with 14 bases in between. This CDR3 comprises 14 residues. In DNA form, the CDR3 reads TGTGCCAGCAGTTGGGGGAGGGTCAGTACTGAAGCTTTCTTT. Amino acids: CASSWGRVSTEAFF.

This sequence joins TRBV11-2 and TRBJ2-1; either TRBD1 or TRBD2 may supply D (5 bases each). The CDR3 extends over 14 amino acids. The V and J ends lost 7 bases and 4 bases respectively, with 14 bases between them. Germline CDR1 SGHAT, CDR2 FQNNGV. DNA of the CDR3: TGTGCCAGCACGAGAACGGGGCATTACAATGAGCAGTTCTTC. It encodes CASTRTGHYNEQFF.

CDR3 protein: CATSGQINEKLFF. The CDR3 DNA reads as TGTGCCACCTCGGGACAGATTAATGAAAAACTGTTTTTT. The chain is built from TRBV6-6 and TRBJ1-4, with 7 bases aligning to TRBD1. The germline V gene has CDR1 MNHNY and CDR2 SVGAGI (reference sequence). V gave up 10 bases and J gave up 4 bases; unmatched junction bases: 6. The CDR3 totals 13 residues.

The rearrangement links TRBV7-2 to TRBJ2-7, with TRBD1 identical over 8 bases. Germline CDR1 SGHTA, CDR2 FQGNSA. J gave up 4 bases and V 5 bases, and 13 bases lay outside the gene matches. The CDR3 consists of 16 residues. The CDR3, as DNA: TGTGCCAGCAGCCCAAACGCCGGGACAGGCTCTTACGAGCAGTACTTC. Translated: CASSPNAGTGSYEQYF.

This chain uses TRBV7-6 with TRBJ2-5; D perhaps matches TRBD1 (6 bases). CDR1 SGHVS and CDR2 FNYEAQ come from the germline V gene. CDR3 length: 13 residues. The V gene lost 5 bases and the J gene lost 7 bases, with 14 bases spanning the gap. The CDR3 sequence is CASSPSPRGTQYF. The CDR3 nucleotides read TGTGCCAGCAGCCCCTCCCCCAGGGGGACCCAGTACTTC.

As for this clone: In the same sample, other DNA sequences code for this CDR3. This chain connects TRBV18 to TRBJ2-5, with unresolved D. The V and J ends lost 3 bases and 5 bases respectively, with 13 bases between them. Germline loops: CDR1 KGHSH, CDR2 LQKENI. The CDR3 consists of 14 residues. The CDR3 here is CASSPPGRTETQYF. CDR3 sequence (DNA): TGTGCCAGCTCACCGCCTGGGCGAACCGAGACCCAGTACTTC. Using reference TRBV18 and TRBJ2-5 for the parts outside the CDR3, the full variable domain is NAGVMQNPRHLVRRRGQEARLRCSPMKGHSHVYWYRQLPEEGLKFMVYLQKENIIDESGMPKERFSAEFPKEGPSILRIQQVVRGDSAAYFCASSPPGRTETQYFGPGTRLLVL.

This rearrangement joins TRBV5-4 to TRBJ2-1; D call uncertain. The CDR3 is made up of 12 amino acids. Trimming pared 0 bases from V and 5 bases from J, leaving 3 bases between. Germline loops: CDR1 SGHNT, CDR2 YYREEE (reference sequence). The CDR3 DNA reads as TGTGCCAGCAGCTTGGACCACAATGAGCAGTTCTTC. Amino acids: CASSLDHNEQFF.

The chain combines TRBV18 with TRBJ2-2; D could derive from TRBD1 or TRBD2 (5 bases each). Between the trimmed V and J ends, which lost 1 base and 4 bases, there was a span of 10 bases. Germline assignment: CDR1 KGHSH and CDR2 LQKENI. The CDR3 length is 15 residues. The CDR3 spells CASSPRGIGTGELFF. The CDR3 DNA sequence: TGTGCCAGCTCACCACGGGGGATTGGCACCGGGGAGCTGTTTTTT.

This chain connects TRBV7-2 to TRBJ1-6; D uncertain. There are 19 residues in the CDR3. Germline lookup yields CDR1 SGHTA and CDR2 FQGNSA. V was clipped by 5 bases and J by 0 bases, with 20 bases between them. The DNA of the CDR3 is TGTGCCAGCAGCCTCGATATGGTCGTTCCAAGCTCCTATAATTCACCCCTCCACTTT. Translation gives CASSLDMVVPSSYNSPLHF. The complete variable domain, with remaining parts taken from reference TRBV7-2 and TRBJ1-6, reads GAGVSQSPSNKVTEKGKDVELRCDPISGHTALYWYRQSLGQGLEFLIYFQGNSAPDKSGLPSDRFSAERTGGSVSTLTIQRTQQEDSAVYLCASSLDMVVPSSYNSPLHFGNGTRLTVT.

V usage is TRBV13 and J usage is TRBJ2-3; D is unclear. This CDR3 has 13 residues. CDR1 and CDR2 (germline): PRHDT, FYEKMQ (reference sequence). Trimming pared 3 bases from V and 2 bases from J, leaving 6 bases between. The CDR3 here is CASSFRLTDTQYF. The CDR3 DNA sequence: TGTGCCAGCAGCTTCCGCCTCACAGATACGCAGTATTTT.

V is TRBV11-2 and J is TRBJ2-2; D is unclear. V lost 1 base to trimming and J lost 6 bases, with 9 bases between them. Per germline, CDR1 SGHAT and CDR2 FQNNGV. The CDR3 has 14 residues. The chain's CDR3 is CASSLAYHAGELFF. CDR3 in DNA: TGTGCCAGCAGCTTAGCATATCATGCCGGGGAGCTGTTTTTT.

The CDR3 DNA follows: TGTGCCTGGATGTTAGCGGGGGGCCAAGAGACCCAGTACTTC. Translating gives CAWMLAGGQETQYF. The V gene is TRBV30, the J gene TRBJ2-5, with 10 positions matching TRBD2. From germline, CDR1 is GTSNPN and CDR2 SVGIG (reference sequence). The V segment lost 4 bases and the J segment 1 base; nucleotides outside the gene matches: 3. CDR3 length equals 14 residues.

The rearrangement joins TRBV29-1 to TRBJ2-1, with 8 bases that match TRBD1. This CDR3 spans 15 amino acids. The V gene's germline CDR1 is SQVTM and CDR2 ANQGSEA. V trimming: 4 bases; J trimming: 2 bases; junction bases outside the gene matches: 7. The CDR3 sequence: CSVVGQGNPYNEQFF. The DNA of the CDR3 is TGCAGCGTTGTCGGACAGGGTAACCCCTACAATGAGCAGTTCTTC.

This rearrangement joins TRBV7-9 to TRBJ2-5; unclear D gene. The CDR3 covers 14 residues. In germline, CDR1 is SEHNR, CDR2 FQNEAQ (reference sequence). Trimming pared 1 base from V and 7 bases from J, leaving 13 bases between. The CDR3 region has the DNA TGTGCCAGCAGCTTAGACTGGGCAGGTGGGACCCAGTACTTC. It is translated as CASSLDWAGGTQYF.

The chain links TRBV6-5 to TRBJ1-1; D gene uncertain. The ends were cut back, 0 bases at V and 5 bases at J, with 13 bases in the middle. CDR1 is MNHEY and CDR2 is SVGAGI in the germline V gene. CDR3 length: 15 amino acids. This chain's CDR3 is CASSYSGSLGTEAFF. The CDR3 nucleotides are TGTGCCAGCAGTTACTCTGGTTCCCTCGGGACTGAAGCTTTCTTT.

The CDR3 nucleotides read TGCGCCAGCAGCTTGGTGCTAGCGGGGGGCCTCCAAGAGACCCAGTACTTC. Translation gives CASSLVLAGGLQETQYF. The chain uses TRBV5-1 and TRBJ2-5, with 11 bases aligning to TRBD2. Germline V gene lookup returns CDR1 SGHRS and CDR2 YFSETQ. The length of the CDR3 is 17 residues. J lost 1 base, V lost 0 bases, and 5 bases had no gene match.

Regarding this clone: An end of the junction does not agree with germline; a read error may underlie this. CDR3 residues: CASSMKTEAFF. The CDR3, as DNA: TGTGCCAGTAGTATGAAGACTGAAGCTTTCTTT. The V call is TRBV19, the J call TRBJ1-1; D ambiguous. This CDR3 has 11 amino acids. Germline CDR1 LNHDA, CDR2 SQIVND (reference sequence).

This chain uses TRBV4-2 with TRBJ2-3; TRBD2 aligns across 7 bases. The J segment lost 6 bases and the V segment lost 0 bases, leaving 12 bases of the junction unmatched. This CDR3 region has 17 residues. In germline, CDR1 is LGHNA, CDR2 YNFKEQ. CDR3 in DNA: TGTGCCAGCAGCCAAGATTTGCTAGCGGAATCTCCCGATACGCAGTATTTT. Its protein is CASSQDLLAESPDTQYF.

V usage is TRBV9 and J usage is TRBJ1-6; D ambiguous. Looked up from germline, CDR1 is SGDLS and CDR2 is YYNGEE. The CDR3 is 15 amino acids. Trimming pared 3 bases from V and 3 bases from J, leaving 10 bases between. CDR3 residues: CASSAGRNYNSPLHF. The CDR3, as DNA: TGTGCCAGCAGCGCGGGGAGGAACTATAATTCACCCCTCCACTTT. The full variable domain, in which reference TRBV9 and TRBJ1-6 provide the parts outside the CDR3, is DSGVTQTPKHLITATGQRVTLRCSPRSGDLSVYWYQQSLDQGLQFLIQYYNGEERAKGNILERFSAQQFPDLHSELNLSSLELGDSALYFCASSAGRNYNSPLHFGNGTRLTVT.

The chain combines TRBV27 with TRBJ1-1; D is perhaps TRBD1 (5 bases). V was pared by 5 bases and J by 10 bases, with 17 bases between. CDR1 is MNHEY and CDR2 is SMNVEV in the germline V gene (reference sequence). This CDR3 spans 13 amino acids. The CDR3 DNA reads as TGTGCCAGCAGTACCTCGGGGGGGATTAGAGCTTTCTTT. This translates into CASSTSGGIRAFF.

The gene calls are TRBV29-1 and TRBJ1-2, with TRBD1 matching over 8 bases. Germline trimming cut 5 bases from V and 4 bases from J; bases unmatched to any gene: 12. The germline CDR1 and CDR2 sequences are SQVTM and ANQGSEA. The CDR3 length is 15 residues. The CDR3 nucleotides are TGCAGCGTTTCCGGCGGGACAGGTTCCCCCTATGGCTACACCTTC. Protein product: CSVSGGTGSPYGYTF.

The rearrangement links TRBV14 to TRBJ1-4; D not certain. With 2 bases removed from V and 2 bases from J, the gap between germline ends came to 6 bases. The CDR3 has 14 amino acids. In germline, CDR1 is SGHDN, CDR2 FVKESK. The CDR3 DNA reads as TGTGCCAGCAGCCAACAGGTTACTAATGAAAAACTGTTTTTT. Protein product: CASSQQVTNEKLFF.

The V and J genes are TRBV29-1 and TRBJ2-1; possibly TRBD2 for D (6 bases). The CDR3 consists of 11 residues. The germline gives CDR1 SQVTM, CDR2 ANQGSEA. Trimming pared 3 bases from V and 12 bases from J, leaving 12 bases between. This chain's CDR3 is CSVDVREWQFF. The CDR3 nucleotides are TGCAGCGTTGATGTCCGGGAGTGGCAGTTCTTC.

This clone was seen more than once but under ten times. The rearrangement links TRBV6-1 to TRBJ2-2; no firm D call. Trimming removed 10 bases from V and 5 bases from J, with 20 bases in between. Germline CDR1 MNHNS, CDR2 SASEGT. This CDR3 spans 15 amino acids. The CDR3 region is CATTSGIEATGELFF. Here the CDR3 DNA reads TGTGCCACCACTTCCGGCATCGAGGCTACCGGGGAGCTGTTTTTT.

The chain recombines TRBV10-2 with TRBJ2-5; D unclear. CDR3 length equals 14 residues. The V end was cut by 2 bases, the J end by 5 bases, with 12 bases between. Germline V CDR1 and CDR2: WSHSY, SAAADI. For the CDR3, the DNA is TGCGCCAGCAGTGAGATGGACCACGGCGAGACCCAGTACTTC. Translation gives CASSEMDHGETQYF.

V and J are TRBV5-6 and TRBJ2-7; 8 bases are a match to TRBD2. This CDR3 comprises 14 residues. From germline, CDR1 is SGHDT and CDR2 YYEEEE. V lost 2 bases, J lost 5 bases, and 6 bases stayed unmatched. The CDR3 DNA follows: TGTGCCAGCAGCTTTAGCCCAGCGGGGGACGAGCAGTACTTC. It translates to CASSFSPAGDEQYF.